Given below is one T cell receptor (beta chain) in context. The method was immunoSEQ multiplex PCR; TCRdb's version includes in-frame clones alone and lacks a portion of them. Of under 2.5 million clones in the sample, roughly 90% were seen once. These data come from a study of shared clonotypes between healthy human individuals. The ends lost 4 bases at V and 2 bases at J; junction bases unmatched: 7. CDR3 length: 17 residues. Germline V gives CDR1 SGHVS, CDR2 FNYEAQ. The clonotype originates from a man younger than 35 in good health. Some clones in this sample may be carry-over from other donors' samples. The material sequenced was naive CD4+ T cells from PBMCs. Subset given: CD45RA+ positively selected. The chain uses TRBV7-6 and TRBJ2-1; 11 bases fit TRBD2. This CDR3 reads CASSSRLAGPTYNEQFF. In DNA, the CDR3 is TGTGCCAGCAGCTCAAGACTAGCGGGGCCTACCTACAATGAGCAGTTCTTC. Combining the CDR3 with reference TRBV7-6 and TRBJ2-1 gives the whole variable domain GAGVSQSPRYKVTKRGQDVALRCDPISGHVSLYWYRQALGQGPEFLTYFNYEAQQDKSGLPNDRFSAERPEGSISTLTIQRTEQRDSAMYRCASSSRLAGPTYNEQFFGPGTRLTVL.